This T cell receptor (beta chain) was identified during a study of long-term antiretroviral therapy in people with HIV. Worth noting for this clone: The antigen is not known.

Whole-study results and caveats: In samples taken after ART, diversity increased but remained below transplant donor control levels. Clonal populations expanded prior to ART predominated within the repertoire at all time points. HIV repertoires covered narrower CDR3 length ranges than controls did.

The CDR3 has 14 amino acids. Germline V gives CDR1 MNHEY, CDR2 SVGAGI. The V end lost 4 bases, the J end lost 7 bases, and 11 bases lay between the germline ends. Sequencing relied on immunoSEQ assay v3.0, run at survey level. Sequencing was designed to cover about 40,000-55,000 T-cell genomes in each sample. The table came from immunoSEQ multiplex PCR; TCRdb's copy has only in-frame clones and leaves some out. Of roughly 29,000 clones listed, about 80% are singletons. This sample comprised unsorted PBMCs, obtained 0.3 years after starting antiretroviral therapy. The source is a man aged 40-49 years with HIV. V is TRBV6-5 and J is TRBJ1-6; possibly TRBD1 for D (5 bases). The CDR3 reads CASSWGRQNSPLHF. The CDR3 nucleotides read TGTGCCAGCAGTTGGGGCAGGCAGAATTCACCCCTCCACTTT.